These 20 T cell receptor beta chains share one sample of origin, sequenced in a study of Ad26.COV2.S vaccination and SARS-CoV-2 variants. The treatment was: about 20 received Ad26.COV2.S at low or high dose, single or two shots; about 5 received placebo; per-sample allocation not given. Following the first vaccine or placebo injection, samples were taken on day 63. Measured with immunoSEQ multiplex PCR; TCRdb has only the in-frame clones, and not every one. The table records some 340,000 clones, roughly 86% of them present only once. Sequences were derived from peripheral blood, sampled in a trial of Ad26.COV2.S vaccine versus placebo. The receptors come from a person between 18 and 60 years old who received the Ad26.COV2.S COVID-19 vaccine or a placebo.

The chain has TRBV11-2 and TRBJ2-4; 8 bases align to TRBD2. Germline CDR1 is SGHAT and CDR2 is FQNNGV. V trimming: 5 bases; J trimming: 1 base; junction bases outside the gene matches: 10. The CDR3 is made up of 17 amino acids. CDR3 region: CASSRAGGDLAKNIQYF. For the CDR3, the DNA is TGTGCCAGCAGCCGTGCCGGGGGGGACTTGGCCAAAAACATTCAGTACTTC. Looking up the rest from reference TRBV11-2 and TRBJ2-4 gives the full variable domain: EAGVAQSPRYKIIEKRQSVAFWCNPISGHATLYWYQQILGQGPKLLIQFQNNGVVDDSQLPKDRFSAERLKGVDSTLKIQPAKLEDSAVYLCASSRAGGDLAKNIQYFGAGTRLSVL.

The chain joins TRBV5-5 to TRBJ2-4; D could derive from TRBD1 or TRBD2 (5 bases each). The V gene lost 2 bases and the J gene lost 15 bases, with 18 bases spanning the gap. Germline CDR1 is SGHKS and CDR2 is YYEKEE (reference sequence). The CDR3 length is 13 residues. CDR3: CASSFLGEGKWYF. CDR3 in DNA: TGTGCCAGCAGCTTCCTCGGAGAGGGGAAGTGGTACTTC.

V and J are TRBV6-5 and TRBJ2-1; 9 positions match TRBD2. Trimming removed 4 bases from V and 10 bases from J; junction bases left unmatched: 8. Germline CDR1 MNHEY, CDR2 SVGAGI. This CDR3 is built from 14 residues. CDR3 DNA sequence: TGTGCCAGCAGTTCAATAGCGGGGGCCGGAGAGCAGTTCTTC. Amino acids: CASSSIAGAGEQFF.

CDR3 coding DNA: TGTGCCAGCAGTTCCCGGGACCGCAATGAGCAGTTCTTC. The encoded protein is CASSSRDRNEQFF. The V call is TRBV27, the J call TRBJ2-1, with D perhaps being TRBD1 or TRBD2 (5 bases each). There are 13 residues in the CDR3. V lost 4 bases and J 6 bases, leaving 10 bases between the germline ends. The V gene's germline CDR1 is MNHEY and CDR2 SMNVEV (reference sequence).

This sequence joins TRBV9 and TRBJ2-5; no reliable D call. Germline V gives CDR1 SGDLS, CDR2 YYNGEE. This CDR3 is 14 amino acids long. With 3 bases removed from V and 0 bases from J, the gap between germline ends came to 9 bases. The CDR3 loop is CASSASGYQETQYF. The CDR3 coding sequence is TGTGCCAGCAGCGCCAGTGGGTACCAAGAGACCCAGTACTTC.

The rearrangement uses TRBV29-1 and TRBJ1-2; D perhaps matches TRBD1 (5 bases). The germline V gene has CDR1 SQVTM and CDR2 ANQGSEA. CDR3 length equals 12 residues. V dropped 6 bases and J dropped 2 bases, with 10 bases sitting between them. The CDR3 reads CSVGTINYGYTF. CDR3 DNA sequence: TGCAGCGTGGGGACCATAAACTATGGCTACACCTTC.

J is TRBJ2-2 and V is TRBV5-4; D not certain. Germline assignment: CDR1 SGHNT and CDR2 YYREEE (reference sequence). The CDR3 spans 14 residues. The V end lost 4 bases, the J end lost 6 bases, and 13 bases lay between the germline ends. DNA for the CDR3: TGTGCCAGCAGCCCGAGCGTAGGTCCCGGGGAGCTGTTTTTT. Protein: CASSPSVGPGELFF.

V gene TRBV5-6 combines with J gene TRBJ2-1, with 12 nucleotides matching TRBD2. The ends lost 1 base at V and 14 bases at J; junction bases unmatched: 10. The germline V gene has CDR1 SGHDT and CDR2 YYEEEE. CDR3 length: 15 amino acids. The CDR3 region has the DNA TGTGCCAGCAGCTTGTATTCTAGCGGGGGGGCAGCGGAGTTCTTC. Translating it yields CASSLYSSGGAAEFF.

V is TRBV4-3 and J is TRBJ2-3, with D possibly TRBD1 on 6 matching bases. The CDR3 totals 17 residues. Germline V gene sequence: CDR1 LGHNA, CDR2 YSLEER. V lost 0 bases to trimming and J lost 3 bases, with 16 bases between them. CDR3 nucleotides: TGCGCCAGCAGCCAAGATCACCAGGGGAGAGTTACAGATACGCAGTATTTT. Amino acids: CASSQDHQGRVTDTQYF.

This clone has more than one count but fewer than ten. The gene calls are TRBV7-2 and TRBJ1-5; 10 nucleotides agree with TRBD1. With V trimmed by 6 bases and J by 7 bases, 9 bases remained unmatched. The length of the CDR3 is 15 residues. The germline V gene has CDR1 SGHTA and CDR2 FQGNSA. Written as DNA, the CDR3 is TGTGCCAGCAGTACGAGGGGGACAGGGGAACAGCCCCAGCATTTT. Translation gives CASSTRGTGEQPQHF.

The J gene is TRBJ2-1, the V gene TRBV18; D ambiguous. Germline CDR1 is KGHSH and CDR2 is LQKENI. CDR3 length: 15 residues. The ends were cut back, 2 bases at V and 0 bases at J, with 8 bases in the middle. The CDR3 here is CASSPSQSSYNEQFF. Here the CDR3 DNA reads TGTGCCAGCTCACCATCCCAGAGCTCCTACAATGAGCAGTTCTTC.

The chain is built from TRBV7-6 and TRBJ1-1; 10 nucleotides line up with TRBD1. With 5 bases clipped from V and 5 bases from J, the junction kept 5 bases outside the gene matches. Per germline, CDR1 SGHVS and CDR2 FNYEAQ. The CDR3 consists of 14 residues. The CDR3 DNA is TGTGCCAGCAGCCCCGGGACAGGGGCTACTGAAGCTTTCTTT. This sequence encodes CASSPGTGATEAFF.

V and J are TRBV11-2 and TRBJ2-7; TRBD2 matches at 8 bases. The trim removed 3 bases at V and 7 bases at J, leaving 8 bases unmatched. Germline values: CDR1 SGHAT, CDR2 FQNNGV. This CDR3 region has 14 residues. The CDR3 DNA reads TGTGCCAGCAGCTTTGCGGGACCGGGAGGGGAGCAGTACTTC. Protein product: CASSFAGPGGEQYF.

This clone is a singleton in its sample. This chain uses TRBV18 with TRBJ1-1; the D gene is possibly TRBD1 (5 bases). With 4 bases removed from V and 6 bases from J, the gap between germline ends came to 15 bases. Looked up from germline, CDR1 is KGHSH and CDR2 is LQKENI. CDR3 length: 14 amino acids. Written as DNA, the CDR3 is TGTGCCAGCTCACTAAAACCGGGACTCTCTGAAGCTTTCTTT. It codes for CASSLKPGLSEAFF.

This clone was seen only once. The CDR3 protein is CASSVGPSFGNTIYF. CDR3 in DNA: TGTGCCAGCAGCGTAGGGCCCAGCTTTGGAAACACCATATATTTT. V and J are TRBV9 and TRBJ1-3, with D unclear. From germline, CDR1 is SGDLS and CDR2 YYNGEE. The ends were cut back, 0 bases at V and 3 bases at J, with 10 bases in the middle. This CDR3 is built from 15 residues.

This chain joins TRBV7-6 and TRBJ2-3; D perhaps matches TRBD1 (6 bases). Germline values: CDR1 SGHVS, CDR2 FNYEAQ. The CDR3 is made up of 18 amino acids. Trimming removed 2 bases from V and 4 bases from J, with 22 bases in between. The CDR3 DNA sequence: TGTGCCAGCAGCTTAAGGGGAGCGAGGGGGAGTAGCGCAGATACGCAGTATTTT. The encoded protein is CASSLRGARGSSADTQYF.

The rearrangement uses TRBV7-2 and TRBJ1-3; TRBD1 might be the D (5 bases). CDR1 SGHTA and CDR2 FQGNSA come from the germline V gene. Deletions cut 5 bases from V and 0 bases from J, with 11 bases between. The CDR3 spans 15 residues. Here the CDR3 reads CASSPTRDSGNTIYF. In DNA form, the CDR3 reads TGTGCCAGCAGCCCCACCAGGGACTCTGGAAACACCATATATTTT.

V and J are TRBV6-2 or TRBV6-3 and TRBJ1-2; D is uncertain. The germline V gene encodes CDR1 MNHEY and CDR2 SVGEGT. The CDR3 spans 13 residues. Trimming left V 4 bases short and J 8 bases short, with 14 bases between. In DNA form, the CDR3 reads TGTGCCAGCAGTTCCGACATCCCCGCGGGCTACACCTTC. Translated, it gives CASSSDIPAGYTF.

The V and J genes are TRBV5-1 and TRBJ2-5; 7 positions match TRBD1. The junction had 7 bases not matched to a gene; V was cut back by 4 bases and J by 1 base. CDR1 is SGHRS, CDR2 YFSETQ, per germline. The CDR3 spans 15 residues. The CDR3 DNA follows: TGCGCCAGCAGCGTAAACGGACAGGCCCAAGAGACCCAGTACTTC. It encodes CASSVNGQAQETQYF.

This rearrangement joins TRBV18 to TRBJ1-5; D call uncertain. The germline V and J ends were trimmed by 3 bases and 4 bases, with 16 bases remaining between them. The CDR3 extends over 16 amino acids. CDR1 is KGHSH, CDR2 LQKENI, per germline. The CDR3 DNA sequence: TGTGCCAGCTCACCGATTGGCAGTGGTTTAAATCAGCCCCAGCATTTT. It translates to CASSPIGSGLNQPQHF. Filled out from reference TRBV18 and TRBJ1-5, the complete variable domain reads NAGVMQNPRHLVRRRGQEARLRCSPMKGHSHVYWYRQLPEEGLKFMVYLQKENIIDESGMPKERFSAEFPKEGPSILRIQQVVRGDSAAYFCASSPIGSGLNQPQHFGDGTRLSIL.